The rows below give T cell receptor beta chains drawn from one sample of a study of T cell responses to AZD1222 COVID-19 vaccine. TCRdb keeps only in-frame clones here, not all; method: immunoSEQ multiplex PCR. This sample carries about 120,000 clones, 86% of them seen once, and the ten largest clones take about 2.9%. This material consisted of peripheral blood, taken 28 days after the second AZD1222 dose. These receptors all come from an adult who received the AZD1222 COVID-19 vaccine. The CDR3 runs from the conserved cysteine through the conserved F or W. The D gene is left open where the match is weak. Clone size is not always given. Where it is, it says once, few, many or a class for expanded clones.

cdr3_nt cdr3_aa j_call clone_size v_call d_call
TGTGCCAGCAGACAGAGAAAGGTCGCCGGGGAGCTGTTTTTT CASRQRKVAGELFF TRBJ2-2 NA TRBV28 NA
TGTGCCAGCACCGCCGGGGACAGGTATTATTCACCCCTCCACTTT CASTAGDRYYSPLHF TRBJ1-6 NA TRBV3-1/TRBV3-2 TRBD1
TGTGCCTGGAGCCCGTTAGGGACCGAGCAGTACTTC CAWSPLGTEQYF TRBJ2-7 NA TRBV30 NA
TGTGCCAGCAGTTACTCGGCCGGTGGGGGGCACTACGAGCAGTACTTC CASSYSAGGGHYEQYF TRBJ2-7 NA TRBV6-2/TRBV6-3 NA
TGTGCCAGCAGCAAATTTTTACGGCCGATACAGAACACTGAAGCTTTCTTT CASSKFLRPIQNTEAFF TRBJ1-1 NA TRBV21-1 NA
TGCGCCAGCAGCTTGGCCGACAGGGCACTGAGGGAGCAGTACTTC CASSLADRALREQYF TRBJ2-7 few TRBV5-1 TRBD1
TGTGCCAGTAGTATGACGGGGGGGAGTTGGGCCCAGCATTTT CASSMTGGSWAQHF TRBJ1-5 once TRBV19 NA
TGTGCCAGCAGCCCCGCCACCGGGGGTGGCTATGGCTACACCTTC CASSPATGGGYGYTF TRBJ1-2 NA TRBV7-9 NA
TGTGCCAGCAGCCAATTAGGCCGCACCTACGAGCAGTACTTC CASSQLGRTYEQYF TRBJ2-7 NA TRBV5-4 NA
TGTGCCAGCAGCTTAGGACAGACAGATACGCAGTATTTT CASSLGQTDTQYF TRBJ2-3 NA TRBV11-2 NA
TGTGCCAGCAGTGAATATTACGTCGCGGACGGATCCCCTCAGGGCTACACCTTC CASSEYYVADGSPQGYTF TRBJ1-2 NA TRBV25-1 NA
TGTGCCAGCAGCTTAGCAGGAGGCGAACTAGCGGGAGAGACCCAGTACTTC CASSLAGGELAGETQYF TRBJ2-5 NA TRBV7-6 TRBD2
TGCGCCAGCAGCTTATCAGGGGAAAACATTCAGTACTTC CASSLSGENIQYF TRBJ2-4 NA TRBV5-1 NA
TGTGCCAGCAAATTCGGATCGGGTGAAAAACTGTTTTTT CASKFGSGEKLFF TRBJ1-4 NA TRBV3-1/TRBV3-2 NA
TGTGCCAGCAGTCCCTACGACACTGAAGCTTTCTTT CASSPYDTEAFF TRBJ1-1 NA TRBV6-2/TRBV6-3 NA
TGTGCCAGCAGACGCCGGGAGGGGCCCACAGATACGCAGTATTTT CASRRREGPTDTQYF TRBJ2-3 NA TRBV7-8 TRBD2
TGTGCCAGCAGCCAAGGATACGGAAGCTCTGGGGCCAACGTCCTGACTTTC CASSQGYGSSGANVLTF TRBJ2-6 NA TRBV3-1/TRBV3-2 NA
TGTGCCAGTAGTACCGGGACAGGGGCGGGTGAGCAGTACTTC CASSTGTGAGEQYF TRBJ2-7 NA TRBV19 TRBD1
TGTGCCAGTAGTAGCCGAGACAGGGGGCTCTACGAGCAGTACTTC CASSSRDRGLYEQYF TRBJ2-7 NA TRBV19 TRBD1